The T cell receptor beta chain under discussion was sequenced for a study of tumor and adjacent non-tumor tissue in lung cancer. General observations from the study: Tumor repertoires had a smaller top 100 clone share than normal lung.

The library came from three nested PCR rounds adapted from ARM-PCR protocols. In TCRdb, the multiplex PCR reads were re-called with MiXCR into one record per CDR3 protein. Of around 66,000 distinct CDR3 sequences in the sample, around 78% were seen once. With respect to this clonotype: Its matching antigen is unknown. Germline is not matched at one junction end, which may reflect a read error.

No cell sorting was done before RNA was extracted from the tissue. Source material: lung tumor tissue. This receptor was taken from a man aged 60 to 69 with non-small cell lung cancer.

CDR3 residues: CASGTGTGGYKQYF. CDR3 nucleotide sequence: TGTGCCAGCGGTACCGGGACAGGGGGCTACAAGCAGTACTTC. This chain links TRBV6-1 with TRBJ2-7; 12 bases are shared with TRBD1. CDR1 MNHNS and CDR2 SASEGT come from the germline V gene. This CDR3 contains 14 residues.